Below, 17 T cell receptor beta chains from the same sample are listed, as sequenced in a study of blood T cell repertoires in COVID-19. Generated by immunoSEQ multiplex PCR, the TCRdb table keeps only in-frame clones and is missing some. The table lists a few hundred thousand clones, 65% to 90% of them singletons. Material: PBMCs or T cells enriched from blood (not recorded which). The source of these receptors is a middle-aged woman with acute COVID-19.

The rearrangement joins TRBV5-6 to TRBJ2-2, with 12 positions matching TRBD2. CDR1 SGHDT and CDR2 YYEEEE come from the germline V gene. The CDR3 contains 18 residues. Trimming took 7 bases from V and 6 from J; bases not matched to a gene: 16. CDR3 sequence reads: CASAKRLAGGGLAGELFF. The CDR3 bases are TGTGCCAGCGCCAAGCGGCTAGCGGGAGGGGGTTTGGCCGGGGAGCTGTTTTTT.

This clone has only a few counts. The rearrangement uses TRBV7-6 and TRBJ1-5; no clear D gene. V lost 6 bases and J 8 bases, leaving 14 bases between the germline ends. Germline CDR1 is SGHVS and CDR2 is FNYEAQ. This CDR3 has 13 residues. The CDR3 is CASSSYGFEPQHF. The CDR3 DNA is TGTGCCAGCAGTTCGTACGGGTTTGAGCCCCAGCATTTT.

The chain is built from TRBV2 and TRBJ2-1; 11 nucleotides match TRBD2. The V gene's germline CDR1 is SNHLY and CDR2 FYNNEI. The CDR3 length is 15 residues. The V gene end was trimmed by 5 bases and the J gene end by 5 bases; junction bases not matched to a gene: 5. CDR3 loop: CASSLPGLADNEQFF. The CDR3, as DNA: TGTGCCAGCAGTCTTCCGGGACTAGCGGACAATGAGCAGTTCTTC.

This sequence joins TRBV4-3 and TRBJ2-7; D may be TRBD2 (6 bases). Germline-derived CDR1 and CDR2 are LGHNA and YSLEER. This CDR3 contains 15 residues. V was trimmed by 3 bases and J by 3 bases, leaving 15 bases between them. The CDR3 DNA reads as TGCGCCAGCAGCCAGGAACTGGGACTGAGCTACGAGCAGTACTTC. It codes for CASSQELGLSYEQYF.

This chain joins TRBV28 and TRBJ2-7, with 8 bases lining up with TRBD2. V was pared by 9 bases and J by 8 bases, with 6 bases of the junction left unmatched. The CDR3 extends over 11 amino acids. Germline CDR1 reads MDHEN; CDR2 reads SYDVKM. CDR3 in DNA: TGTGCCAGTTCACTAGCGGATAAGCAGTACTTC. Encoded protein: CASSLADKQYF.

This clone was seen once. The chain is built from TRBV7-3 and TRBJ2-2; D perhaps matches TRBD1 (5 bases). CDR3 length: 16 residues. The V gene lost 6 bases and the J gene lost 1 base, with 15 bases spanning the gap. Germline V gene data show CDR1 as SGHTA and CDR2 as FQGTGA. As DNA, the CDR3 is TGTGCCAGCAGTTCTTCCGACAGTCAGAACACCGGGGAGCTGTTTTTT. It translates to CASSSSDSQNTGELFF.

This clone was counted a few times. This chain connects TRBV28 to TRBJ1-5; tentative D call: TRBD1 (5 bases). CDR1 and CDR2 from the germline V gene are MDHEN and SYDVKM. This CDR3 spans 15 amino acids. Trimming pared 4 bases from V and 3 bases from J, leaving 13 bases between. Here the CDR3 reads CASSSGSLNNQPQHF. In DNA, the CDR3 is TGTGCCAGCAGTTCAGGGTCTTTAAACAATCAGCCCCAGCATTTT. Supplemented by reference TRBV28 and TRBJ1-5, the full variable domain reads DVKVTQSSRYLVKRTGEKVFLECVQDMDHENMFWYRQDPGLGLRLIYFSYDVKMKEKGDIPEGYSVSREKKERFSLILESASTNQTSMYLCASSSGSLNNQPQHFGDGTRLSIL.

The chain is built from TRBV27 and TRBJ2-1; 13 nucleotides match TRBD2. Per the germline V gene, CDR1 is MNHEY and CDR2 is SMNVEV (reference sequence). The ends lost 6 bases at V and 5 bases at J; junction bases unmatched: 4. The CDR3 runs to 15 residues. This chain's CDR3 is CASSLTSGRNNEQFF. The CDR3 DNA sequence: TGTGCCAGCAGCTTGACTAGCGGGAGGAACAATGAGCAGTTCTTC.

The chain joins TRBV6-5 to TRBJ2-7; D gene uncertain. This CDR3 comprises 11 residues. Germline V gives CDR1 MNHEY, CDR2 SVGAGI. The V end was cut by 6 bases, the J end by 3 bases, with 6 bases between. The DNA of the CDR3 is TGTGCCAGCAGGTCGTACTACGAGCAGTACTTC. Residues: CASRSYYEQYF.

The rearrangement links TRBV12-3 or TRBV12-4 to TRBJ2-7; D call uncertain. CDR3 length: 12 residues. V was shortened by 1 base and J by 10 bases, with 11 bases between the two germline ends. The CDR3, as DNA: TGTGCCAGCAGTTTAGGAGGTCGAATACAGTACTTC. The encoded protein is CASSLGGRIQYF.

The chain couples TRBV5-1 to TRBJ2-1; 9 bases are shared with TRBD2. CDR3 length equals 20 residues. The V gene end was trimmed by 2 bases and the J gene end by 4 bases; junction bases not matched to a gene: 19. CDR1 and CDR2 from the germline V gene are SGHRS and YFSETQ. The CDR3 DNA sequence: TGCGCCAGCAGCTTAACCCCTTTATCCCCTAGCGGGACCCGTTACAATGAGCAGTTCTTC. This gives the protein CASSLTPLSPSGTRYNEQFF.

This CDR3 reads CASRYDSGRAGNTQYF. DNA of the CDR3: TGCGCCAGCAGATACGATAGCGGGAGGGCCGGAAATACGCAGTATTTT. V gene TRBV4-1 combines with J gene TRBJ2-3, with TRBD2 identical over 11 bases. J lost 7 bases, V lost 6 bases, and 12 bases had no gene match. Germline V lookup: CDR1 MGHRA, CDR2 YSYEKL. This CDR3 is 16 amino acids long.

The chain employs TRBV28 and TRBJ2-4; TRBD1 might be the D (5 bases). V shed 1 base and J shed 0 bases, with 13 bases lying between them. CDR1 and CDR2 (germline): MDHEN, SYDVKM. The CDR3 has 17 residues. The CDR3 bases are TGTGCCAGCAGTTTATTCTTGGGGCAGTTAGCCAAAAACATTCAGTACTTC. Protein sequence: CASSLFLGQLAKNIQYF.

V gene TRBV7-8 combines with J gene TRBJ2-7, with 7 bases that match TRBD2. This CDR3 has 15 amino acids. With V trimmed by 1 base and J by 6 bases, 9 bases remained unmatched. Germline CDR1 is SGHVS and CDR2 is FQNEAQ. CDR3 region: CASSLVTSVGGEQYF. The DNA for the CDR3 is TGTGCCAGCAGCTTAGTAACTAGCGTGGGGGGCGAGCAGTACTTC. Based on the CDR3 plus reference TRBV7-8 and TRBJ2-7, the full variable domain is GAGVSQSPRYKVAKRGQDVALRCDPISGHVSLFWYQQALGQGPEFLTYFQNEAQLDKSGLPSDRFFAERPEGSVSTLKIQRTQQEDSAVYLCASSLVTSVGGEQYFGPGTRLTVT.

The sample holds a few counts of this clone. This rearrangement joins TRBV2 to TRBJ2-7; D call uncertain. Germline CDR1 is SNHLY and CDR2 is FYNNEI. V lost 10 bases and J lost 2, with 15 bases in between. The CDR3 sequence is 13 residues long. CDR3 sequence reads: CATQMTPTYEQYF. The CDR3 nucleotides are TGTGCCACCCAGATGACACCCACCTACGAGCAGTACTTC.

The chain recombines TRBV6-9 with TRBJ2-1, with 10 bases lining up with TRBD2. This CDR3 contains 16 residues. Germline V CDR1 and CDR2: MNHGY, SVAAGI. Unmatched junction bases numbered 9, after V lost 5 bases and J lost 5 bases. The CDR3 DNA sequence: TGTGCCAGCAGTCGCAGAACTAGCGGGATTAACAATGAGCAGTTCTTC. Its translation is CASSRRTSGINNEQFF.

The V call is TRBV5-8, the J call TRBJ2-3, with 7 bases identical to TRBD2. Germline CDR1 and CDR2: SGHTS and YDEGEE. The CDR3 contains 15 residues. Losses at the gene ends were 4 bases for V and 1 base for J; bases not matched to a gene: 6. CDR3 loop: CASSPAGRGTDTQYF. The CDR3 nucleotides are TGTGCCAGCAGCCCAGCGGGAAGGGGCACAGATACGCAGTATTTT.